The following is a T cell receptor beta chain sequence with its context. The target antigen is unknown. Germline V gene sequence: CDR1 MNHEY, CDR2 SMNVEV (reference sequence). Trimming stripped 5 bases from V and 13 bases from J, with 20 bases between. This CDR3 has 13 residues. The sample comes from a study of CD8 T cells in ankylosing spondylitis. General study points: Characteristic, it appeared, of ankylosing spondylitis blood was a TCR beta motif of eight highly homologous variants. Earlier studies detected some motif variants in reactive arthritis synovial fluid and blood. The clones that were linked to disease were reported to be significantly enriched in matched synovial fluid samples from ankylosing spondylitis patients.

TCRdb re-derived calls from the 5' RACE reads in MiXCR, one entry per CDR3 protein. The table includes some 250,000 distinct CDR3 sequences, around 9.2% detected once. Sequencing was performed on blood, either unsorted or a sorted T cell fraction (not recorded which). V gene TRBV27 combines with J gene TRBJ1-1; TRBD1 might be the D (6 bases). The sequence was obtained from a male donor with ankylosing spondylitis or in good health (not recorded which). The CDR3 loop reads CASSIGTLDGVFF. In DNA form, the CDR3 reads TGTGCCAGCAGTATCGGGACACTTGACGGAGTTTTCTTT.